This entry features one T cell receptor beta chain sequence. What it recognizes is unknown. The sample is drawn from a study of response to subunit inactivated influenza vaccine. Regarding the study as a whole: The authors proposed limited new T cell recruitment per seasonal influenza vaccination.

TCRdb independently ran MiXCR on the RT-PCR reads; one entry per CDR3 protein. This sample has 540,000 or so distinct CDR3 sequences; around 13% occur once, and the top ten carry around 13%. Trimming shortened V by 7 bases and J by 0 bases, and 10 bases separated the two germline ends. Germline assignment: CDR1 SQVTM and CDR2 ANQGSEA. The CDR3 has 12 residues. The sample was PBMCs from blood, taken 40 to 50 days after vaccination. The chain has TRBV29-1 and TRBJ2-7, with no clear D. The receptor was isolated from a man over 45 who received an inactivated influenza vaccine. The CDR3 sequence is CSGGRTSYEQYF. The DNA for the CDR3 is TGCAGCGGTGGCAGGACCTCCTACGAGCAGTACTTC.